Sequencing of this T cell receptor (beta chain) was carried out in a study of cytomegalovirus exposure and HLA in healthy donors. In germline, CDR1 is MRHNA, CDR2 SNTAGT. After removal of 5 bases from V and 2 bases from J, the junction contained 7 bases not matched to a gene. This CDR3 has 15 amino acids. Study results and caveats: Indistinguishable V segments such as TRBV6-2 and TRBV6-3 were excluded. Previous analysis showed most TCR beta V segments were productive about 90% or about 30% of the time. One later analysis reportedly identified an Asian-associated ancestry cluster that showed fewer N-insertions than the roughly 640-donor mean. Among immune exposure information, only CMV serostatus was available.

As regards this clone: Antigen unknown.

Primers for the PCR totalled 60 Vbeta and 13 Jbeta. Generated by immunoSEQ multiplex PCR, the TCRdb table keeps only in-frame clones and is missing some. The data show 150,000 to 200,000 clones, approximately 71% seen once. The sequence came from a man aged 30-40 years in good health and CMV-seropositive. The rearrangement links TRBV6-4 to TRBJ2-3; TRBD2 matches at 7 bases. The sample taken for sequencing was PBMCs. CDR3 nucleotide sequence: TGTGCCAGCAGTCGTTCTAGCGGATACACAGATACGCAGTATTTT. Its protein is CASSRSSGYTDTQYF.